This T cell receptor (beta chain) derives from a study of quantifying T cell responses using KT2 cells. Study-wide context: RNA was reverse transcribed with TCR alpha and beta constant-region primers. Estimated efficiency of the T4 ligation step was above 9% under optimum conditions.

An oligo carrying a UMI was ligated to the cDNA 3' end. The first PCR ran around 4 cycles with an equimolar RC1.1 and RC1.2 beta primer mix. TCRdb reprocessed the UMI-ligation and nested PCR reads with MiXCR, giving one entry per CDR3 protein. Found here are tens of thousands of distinct CDR3 sequences, about 12% of them singletons; the top ten hold around 9.9%. The germline V gene encodes CDR1 LNHDA and CDR2 SQIVND (reference sequence). With 3 bases removed from V and 10 bases from J, the gap between germline ends came to 13 bases. The CDR3 loop spans 14 amino acids. This sequence was found in a human donor. The rearrangement uses TRBV19 and TRBJ1-6, with D possibly TRBD1 on 6 matching bases. Material for sequencing was PBMCs spiked with cells of the T cell clone KT2. CDR3 sequence: CASSMGQGYSPLHF. The CDR3 DNA is TGTGCCAGTAGTATGGGCCAGGGGTACTCACCCCTCCACTTT.